The sample holds one count of the clone carrying this T cell receptor (beta chain). Its target is not known. This sequence may be a read error, since a much larger clone differs from it by one base. CDR3 length: 14 amino acids. CDR1 is SGHTA, CDR2 FQGNSA, per germline. Deletions cut 1 base from V and 9 bases from J, with 15 bases between. This sample was included in a study of T cell repertoires in cytomegalovirus infection. Study-wide context: Researchers turned to recently identified HLA-C-restricted CMV epitopes as well as well-studied HLA-B-restricted ones. It can be stated that public TCR beta signatures indicated CMV infection as well as a matching HLA type.

Using its own MiXCR run on the reads, TCRdb lists one record per CDR3 protein. The sample has just over 450,000 distinct CDR3 sequences; under 45% are singletons. Study-level points and caveats: Cumulative public TCR beta family frequency identified carriers of CMV plus the relevant HLA. The response measured ex vivo was dominated by TCR beta clonotypes (HLA-C-restricted and CMV-specific).

This chain uses TRBV7-2 with TRBJ1-1, with D tentatively TRBD1 (5 bases). Specimen: cultured PBMCs, collected from culture after CMV antigen stimulation. The receptor comes from a human donor in good health (CMV status not recorded). Some clones in this sample may be carry-over from other donors' samples. CDR3 in amino acids: CASSLEVGGTKAFF. In DNA, the CDR3 is TGTGCCAGCAGCTTAGAGGTCGGAGGGACTAAAGCTTTCTTT.